Below, 30 T cell receptor beta chains from the same sample are listed, as sequenced in a study of T cells in Graves' hyperthyroidism and ophthalmopathy. Authors of the study amplified TCR beta CDR3 regions from RNA transcripts. HTBI primers were employed in a first-round RT-PCR of the TCR CDR3. TCRdb recomputed calls from the multiplex PCR reads with MiXCR, one row per CDR3 protein. The sample consists of just over 550,000 distinct CDR3 sequences, around 46% of them appearing once. The source material was peripheral blood or thyroid tissue (not recorded which). The receptor set was obtained from a young woman with Graves' hyperthyroidism.

The V call is TRBV6-5, the J call TRBJ2-3, with D maybe TRBD2 (5 bases). Germline assignment: CDR1 MNHEY and CDR2 SVGAGI. CDR3 length equals 18 residues. The V and J ends lost 0 bases and 0 bases respectively, with 16 bases between them. The CDR3 protein is CASSYSSPASTSTDTQYF. The CDR3 DNA is TGTGCCAGCAGTTACTCCAGCCCCGCTAGCACAAGCACAGATACGCAGTATTTT.

In the case of this clonotype: A much more abundant neighbour one base away suggests this may be a read error. V and J are TRBV7-9 and TRBJ1-5, with D tentatively TRBD1 (5 bases). Trimming removed 5 bases at V and 3 bases at J, with 17 bases between. The CDR3 extends over 16 amino acids. Germline V CDR1 and CDR2: SEHNR, FQNEAQ (reference sequence). CDR3 in amino acids: CASSPSRDGFNQPQHF. DNA of the CDR3: TGTGCCAGCAGCCCTAGCCGGGACGGCTTCAATCAGCCCCAGCATTTT.

The chain combines TRBV11-2 with TRBJ1-6, with D perhaps matching TRBD1 (6 bases). The CDR3 runs to 16 residues. V lost 5 bases to trimming and J lost 6 bases, with 17 bases between them. Looked up from germline, CDR1 is SGHAT and CDR2 is FQNNGV. CDR3 coding DNA: TGTGCCAGCAGCCGTGCCTGGGGGCAGAGTAATTCACCCCTCCACTTT. This codes for CASSRAWGQSNSPLHF.

The chain is built from TRBV7-6 and TRBJ1-4; D unresolved. The germline CDR1 and CDR2 sequences are SGHVS and FNYEAQ. With 8 bases removed from V and 10 bases from J, the gap between germline ends came to 17 bases. The CDR3 sequence is 13 residues long. The CDR3 is CASFFGFFGKLFF. CDR3 nucleotide sequence: TGTGCCAGCTTTTTCGGTTTCTTCGGAAAACTGTTTTTT.

This clonotype appeared many times. CDR3 coding DNA: TGCGCCAGCAGCCAAGGAGTAGGCGGGGAGACCCAGTACTTC. Its translation: CASSQGVGGETQYF. J is TRBJ2-5 and V is TRBV4-1; weak D call: TRBD2 (5 bases). The germline V gene encodes CDR1 MGHRA and CDR2 YSYEKL. The CDR3 runs to 14 residues. With 1 base removed from V and 5 bases from J, the gap between germline ends came to 11 bases.

This clonotype was seen only once. V gene TRBV7-2 combines with J gene TRBJ2-2; no reliable D call. V dropped 4 bases and J dropped 0 bases, with 6 bases sitting between them. The V gene's germline CDR1 is SGHTA and CDR2 FQGNSA. The CDR3 has 14 amino acids. The CDR3 region is CASSWTSNTGELFF. CDR3 DNA: TGTGCCAGCAGCTGGACGTCGAACACCGGGGAGCTGTTTTTT.

Worth noting for this clonotype: The junction differs from germline at one of its ends, possibly a read error. The chain links TRBV9 to TRBJ2-5; 8 nucleotides agree with TRBD2. The germline V gene has CDR1 SGDLS and CDR2 YYNGEE. The CDR3 has 12 residues. Here the CDR3 DNA reads TGTGCCAGCAGCGTAGTGTCGGGAGGGGAGTTCTTC. Amino acid sequence: CASSVVSGGEFF.

The sample holds many counts of this clonotype. This rearrangement joins TRBV15 to TRBJ1-2; 8 bases match TRBD1. The CDR3 is 15 residues long. The J segment lost 2 bases and the V segment lost 3 bases, leaving 5 bases of the junction unmatched. CDR1 is LNHNV and CDR2 is YYDKDF in the germline V gene (reference sequence). CDR3 sequence (DNA): TGTGCCACCAGCAGCCCGACAGGGGTGAACTATGGCTACACCTTC. Protein sequence: CATSSPTGVNYGYTF.

This rearrangement joins TRBV24-1 to TRBJ2-5; 11 bases agree with TRBD2. Per germline, CDR1 KGHDR and CDR2 SFDVKD. The length of the CDR3 is 17 residues. The V gene end was trimmed by 2 bases and the J gene end by 1 base; junction bases not matched to a gene: 5. The CDR3: CATSDSTGTSGQETQYF. The CDR3 coding sequence is TGTGCCACCAGTGATTCCACCGGGACTAGCGGCCAAGAGACCCAGTACTTC.

This clonotype was found many times. J is TRBJ1-4 and V is TRBV12-3 or TRBV12-4; D gene unclear. V lost 6 bases and J lost 4, with 9 bases in between. The CDR3 runs to 13 residues. The CDR3: CASSHDRNEKLFF. The CDR3 coding sequence is TGTGCCAGCAGCCACGACCGTAATGAAAAACTGTTTTTT.

This clonotype appeared many times. The chain joins TRBV24-1 to TRBJ2-2, with D unclear. The length of the CDR3 is 16 residues. Trimming removed 3 bases at V and 2 bases at J, with 12 bases between. Germline CDR1 and CDR2: KGHDR and SFDVKD. The CDR3 region has the DNA TGTGCCACCAGTGATGACTGGTCAGGAAACACCGGGGAGCTGTTTTTT. Encoded protein: CATSDDWSGNTGELFF.

The chain combines TRBV7-9 with TRBJ2-7; tentative D call: TRBD2 (5 bases). This CDR3 has 14 amino acids. Trimming stripped 2 bases from V and 1 base from J, with 9 bases between. CDR1 SEHNR and CDR2 FQNEAQ come from the germline V gene (reference sequence). CDR3 nucleotides: TGTGCCAGCAGCTTATTTCGGACTTCCTACGAGCAGTACTTC. This gives the protein CASSLFRTSYEQYF.

With respect to this clonotype: Germline is not matched at one junction end, which may reflect a read error. The chain is built from TRBV20-1 and TRBJ2-2; possibly TRBD1 for D (6 bases). The germline gives CDR1 DFQATT, CDR2 SNEGSKA (reference sequence). This CDR3 contains 12 residues. CDR3: CSAHRDTGELLF. CDR3 bases: TGCAGTGCTCACAGGGATACCGGGGAGCTGCTTTTT.

This chain uses TRBV7-3 with TRBJ2-2, with D unresolved. There are 13 residues in the CDR3. Trimming removed 1 base from V and 8 bases from J, with 8 bases in between. Looked up from germline, CDR1 is SGHTA and CDR2 is FQGTGA. This chain's CDR3 is CASSLMAAGELFF. Here the CDR3 DNA reads TGTGCCAGCAGCTTAATGGCAGCAGGGGAGCTGTTTTTT.

V and J are TRBV7-6 and TRBJ2-7, with 8 bases aligning to TRBD2. Germline V gene sequence: CDR1 SGHVS, CDR2 FNYEAQ. Trimming at V came to 5 bases and at J to 4 bases, leaving 4 bases not matched to a gene. This CDR3 has 13 residues. The CDR3 nucleotides are TGTGCCAGCAGCCACCGGGAGGGGTACGAGCAGTACTTC. It encodes CASSHREGYEQYF. Full variable domain (missing parts from reference TRBV7-6 and TRBJ2-7): GAGVSQSPRYKVTKRGQDVALRCDPISGHVSLYWYRQALGQGPEFLTYFNYEAQQDKSGLPNDRFSAERPEGSISTLTIQRTEQRDSAMYRCASSHREGYEQYFGPGTRLTVT.

The rearrangement links TRBV29-1 to TRBJ2-7, with TRBD2 matching 13 bases. Germline-derived CDR1 and CDR2 are SQVTM and ANQGSEA. Trimming cost V 4 bases and J 7 bases; bases outside gene matches: 13. The CDR3 sequence is 16 residues long. The CDR3 DNA reads as TGCAGCGTTGGGACTAGCGGGAGTCCTCTAGGGTGTGAGCAGTACTTC. Its translation is CSVGTSGSPLGCEQYF.

The chain carries TRBV5-4 and TRBJ1-1; tentatively, D is TRBD1 (5 bases). This CDR3 has 14 residues. Germline CDR1 SGHNT, CDR2 YYREEE (reference sequence). Between the trimmed V and J ends, which lost 3 bases and 5 bases, there was a span of 14 bases. The CDR3, as DNA: TGTGCCAGCAGCTCCACGGCGGCAGGGACTGAAGCTTTCTTT. Its translation is CASSSTAAGTEAFF.

The chain employs TRBV7-2 and TRBJ1-4; D is ambiguous. This CDR3 region has 15 residues. CDR1 and CDR2 (germline): SGHTA, FQGNSA. V shed 3 bases and J shed 5 bases, with 13 bases lying between them. CDR3 sequence: CASSLSETGNEKLFF. The CDR3 DNA follows: TGTGCCAGCAGCTTGTCGGAGACGGGAAATGAAAAACTGTTTTTT.

V is TRBV29-1 and J is TRBJ1-2, with D hard to call. Germline CDR1 and CDR2: SQVTM and ANQGSEA. CDR3 size: 13 residues. V was trimmed by 4 bases and J by 4 bases, leaving 13 bases between them. The CDR3 region has the DNA TGCAGCGTTGGGGAGCACGATTTCTATGGCTACACCTTC. Its translation: CSVGEHDFYGYTF.

V is TRBV10-3 and J is TRBJ1-3; D ambiguous. The CDR3 consists of 12 residues. Looked up from germline, CDR1 is ENHRY and CDR2 is SYGVKD. V was pared by 2 bases and J by 6 bases, with 5 bases between. The CDR3 DNA is TGTGCCATCAGTGAGGGGGTAAACACCATATATTTT. Its protein product is CAISEGVNTIYF.

The chain couples TRBV7-9 to TRBJ2-3, with D perhaps TRBD1 (6 bases). Per germline, CDR1 SEHNR and CDR2 FQNEAQ (reference sequence). V was trimmed by 4 bases and J by 1 base, leaving 12 bases between them. This CDR3 is 15 amino acids long. DNA for the CDR3: TGTGCCAGCAGCTCAGCGCACAGGGGCACAGATACGCAGTATTTT. Encoded protein: CASSSAHRGTDTQYF.

V gene TRBV2 combines with J gene TRBJ2-5; either TRBD1 or TRBD2 may supply D (5 bases each). Trimming removed 8 bases at V and 6 bases at J, with 16 bases between. Germline V lookup: CDR1 SNHLY, CDR2 FYNNEI. The CDR3 is made up of 13 amino acids. For the CDR3, the DNA is TGTGCCAGCGGGTCTGAGGGGCAGAAGACCCAGTACTTC. It encodes CASGSEGQKTQYF.

This clonotype was counted a few times. The chain has TRBV6-2 or TRBV6-3 and TRBJ2-5; D is unresolved. CDR1 and CDR2 from the germline V gene are MNHEY and SVGEGT. The CDR3 totals 11 residues. Trimming pared 7 bases from V and 2 bases from J, leaving 5 bases between. CDR3 nucleotide sequence: TGTGCCAGCACTTCTCAAGAGACCCAGTACTTC. Translation: CASTSQETQYF.

In this sample, this clonotype turned up a few times. The chain carries TRBV2 and TRBJ2-5, with TRBD1 matching over 10 bases. The trim removed 6 bases at V and 4 bases at J, leaving 11 bases unmatched. Germline V gene lookup returns CDR1 SNHLY and CDR2 FYNNEI. This CDR3 region has 16 residues. DNA of the CDR3: TGTGCCAGCAGGAACCTCAAAGACAGGGGGCGAGAGACCCAGTACTTC. It specifies CASRNLKDRGRETQYF.

The V gene is TRBV15, the J gene TRBJ1-2; D possibly corresponds to TRBD1 (5 bases). The CDR3 consists of 14 residues. Germline CDR1 LNHNV, CDR2 YYDKDF (reference sequence). Trimming took 5 bases from V and 4 from J, leaving 14 bases between them. CDR3 DNA sequence: TGTGCCACCAGCGTGTCGTTGGGGACCTATGGCTACACCTTC. Translation gives CATSVSLGTYGYTF.

This clonotype was counted many times. The rearrangement joins TRBV2 to TRBJ2-7; D is unclear. CDR1 is SNHLY and CDR2 is FYNNEI in the germline V gene. This CDR3 comprises 12 residues. V lost 3 bases and J 9 bases, leaving 12 bases between the germline ends. The CDR3 reads CASSEESRPQYF. The CDR3 region has the DNA TGTGCCAGCAGTGAGGAATCCCGTCCGCAGTACTTC.

The chain combines TRBV2 with TRBJ1-2; perhaps TRBD1 as D (6 bases). CDR1 is SNHLY and CDR2 is FYNNEI in the germline V gene. CDR3 length: 14 amino acids. Trimming stripped 3 bases from V and 4 bases from J, with 12 bases between. As DNA, the CDR3 is TGTGCCAGCAGTGACCAGGGAGGGGGCTATGGCTACACCTTC. It is translated as CASSDQGGGYGYTF. The entire variable domain, with the rest obtained from reference TRBV2 and TRBJ1-2, is as follows: EPEVTQTPSHQVTQMGQEVILRCVPISNHLYFYWYRQILGQKVEFLVSFYNNEISEKSEIFDDQFSVERPDGSNFTLKIRSTKLEDSAMYFCASSDQGGGYGYTFGSGTRLTVV.

This clonotype has only a few counts. The J gene is TRBJ1-2, the V gene TRBV7-6, with no clear D. CDR1 is SGHVS, CDR2 FNYEAQ, per germline. V was pared by 1 base and J by 11 bases, with 14 bases between. The CDR3 totals 13 residues. CDR3 sequence reads: CASSLVMAGRYTF. As DNA, the CDR3 is TGTGCCAGCAGCTTAGTTATGGCGGGGAGATACACCTTC.

The table lists this clonotype with a few counts. This chain joins TRBV7-2 and TRBJ2-2, with D hard to call. With 1 base removed from V and 7 bases from J, the gap between germline ends came to 16 bases. CDR1 SGHTA and CDR2 FQGNSA come from the germline V gene. The CDR3 consists of 16 residues. The chain's CDR3 is CASSLESAVIGGELFF. DNA for the CDR3: TGTGCCAGCAGCTTAGAGTCAGCAGTGATCGGCGGGGAGCTGTTTTTT.

Ten or more counts support this clonotype. The chain couples TRBV7-9 to TRBJ1-2; D is perhaps TRBD1 (5 bases). Per the germline V gene, CDR1 is SEHNR and CDR2 is FQNEAQ (reference sequence). The germline V and J ends were trimmed by 5 bases and 8 bases, with 12 bases remaining between them. This CDR3 comprises 12 residues. CDR3 protein: CASSLDGGGYTF. In DNA form, the CDR3 reads TGTGCCAGCAGCCTAGATGGGGGAGGCTACACCTTC.